The 29 T cell receptor beta chains presented below share a single source sample, sequenced in a study of technical replicates of blood from a handful of donors. Method: immunoSEQ multiplex PCR; TCRdb's copy keeps in-frame clones and lacks some. The table has 84,000 or so clones, roughly 94% seen once. Specimen: T cells isolated from PBMCs. The receptors were gathered from a human donor in good health.

The V call is TRBV7-3, the J call TRBJ1-2; D not resolved. Trimming cost V 1 base and J 2 bases, with 11 bases left between them. The CDR3 runs 15 residues. In germline, CDR1 is SGHTA, CDR2 FQGTGA. CDR3 sequence reads: CASSLRPGDNYGYTF. In DNA form, the CDR3 reads TGTGCCAGCAGCTTAAGGCCCGGAGACAACTATGGCTACACCTTC.

This chain's CDR3 is CASSYGTNPYEQYF. CDR3 DNA sequence: TGTGCCAGCAGCTACGGGACTAATCCCTACGAGCAGTACTTC. This chain joins TRBV7-9 and TRBJ2-7, with 7 bases identical to TRBD2. This CDR3 has 14 residues. The J segment lost 2 bases and the V segment lost 4 bases, leaving 5 bases of the junction unmatched. The germline gives CDR1 SEHNR, CDR2 FQNEAQ (reference sequence).

The table lists this clone with a count of one. CDR3 DNA sequence: TGTGCCAGCAGTGACCAGGAGAACACCGGGGAGCTGTTTTTT. Translating it yields CASSDQENTGELFF. This rearrangement joins TRBV2 to TRBJ2-2; D not resolved. Germline CDR1 is SNHLY and CDR2 is FYNNEI. Trimming cost V 3 bases and J 1 base, with 6 bases left between them. The CDR3 has 14 amino acids.

As to this clone: One junction end disagrees with the germline gene, perhaps due to a read error. The chain uses TRBV5-6 and TRBJ2-1; perhaps TRBD1 as D (6 bases). The germline V gene has CDR1 SGHDT and CDR2 YYEEEE. The CDR3 runs 14 residues. This chain's CDR3 is CASSLRTAYNEQFF. The CDR3 bases are TGTGCCAGCAGCTTAAGGACAGCCTATAATGAGCAGTTCTTC.

The chain uses TRBV5-1 and TRBJ2-7; 10 nucleotides agree with TRBD1. Germline V lookup: CDR1 SGHRS, CDR2 YFSETQ. CDR3 size: 15 residues. J gave up 5 bases and V 0 bases, and 5 bases lay outside the gene matches. CDR3 in DNA: TGCGCCAGCAGCTTGGGGGACAGGGGAAGTAACGAGCAGTACTTC. It is translated as CASSLGDRGSNEQYF.

The V and J genes are TRBV7-9 and TRBJ2-7; a weak D match, TRBD1 (5 bases). Deletions cut 3 bases from V and 0 bases from J, with 6 bases between. The CDR3 totals 13 residues. Germline lookup yields CDR1 SEHNR and CDR2 FQNEAQ (reference sequence). CDR3 amino acids: CASSLDISYEQYF. CDR3 sequence (DNA): TGTGCCAGCAGCTTGGACATCTCCTACGAGCAGTACTTC.

This rearrangement joins TRBV27 to TRBJ2-1; TRBD2 matches 8 bases. The junction had 5 bases not matched to a gene; V was cut back by 0 bases and J by 4 bases. The CDR3 spans 16 residues. Germline lookup yields CDR1 MNHEY and CDR2 SMNVEV (reference sequence). The CDR3 DNA follows: TGTGCCAGCAGTTTATCAACGGGAGGGGGATACAATGAGCAGTTCTTC. This translates into CASSLSTGGGYNEQFF.

For this clone: The identical CDR3 is also encoded by other nucleotide sequences in the sample. This chain uses TRBV7-8 with TRBJ1-2; D might be TRBD1 (6 bases). The CDR3 sequence is 12 residues long. Germline lookup yields CDR1 SGHVS and CDR2 FQNEAQ. Trimming took 4 bases from V and 8 from J, leaving 11 bases between them. The CDR3 loop reads CASSSTGYGYTF. The CDR3 bases are TGTGCCAGCAGCTCGACAGGTTACGGCTACACCTTC.

This clone was observed a handful of times. The chain carries TRBV19 and TRBJ1-5; D unclear. Germline V CDR1 and CDR2: LNHDA, SQIVND (reference sequence). The CDR3 sequence is 14 residues long. V lost 4 bases, J lost 6 bases, and 13 bases lay in between. CDR3: CASSRQGDSQPQHF. CDR3 DNA sequence: TGTGCCAGTAGTAGGCAAGGTGACTCTCAGCCCCAGCATTTT.

This clone showed up just once. The chain combines TRBV6-1 with TRBJ2-6; the match to TRBD1 covers 8 bases. This CDR3 region has 18 residues. The V gene's germline CDR1 is MNHNS and CDR2 SASEGT. V lost 2 bases to trimming and J lost 1 base; unmatched junction nucleotides: 7. CDR3 protein: CASSEFGRGRSGANVLTF. DNA for the CDR3: TGTGCCAGCAGTGAATTCGGCAGGGGGCGATCTGGGGCCAACGTCCTGACTTTC.

This clone was detected once. The rearrangement joins TRBV15 to TRBJ1-1; D perhaps matches TRBD1 (5 bases). The germline V gene has CDR1 LNHNV and CDR2 YYDKDF (reference sequence). With 1 base removed from V and 4 bases from J, the gap between germline ends came to 13 bases. CDR3 size: 15 residues. In DNA, the CDR3 is TGTGCCACCAGCAGAGTATTTGGGGGGGGCACTGAAGCTTTCTTT. It translates to CATSRVFGGGTEAFF.

The J gene is TRBJ1-3, the V gene TRBV5-5; unclear D gene. With 0 bases removed from V and 0 bases from J, the gap between germline ends came to 7 bases. Per germline, CDR1 SGHKS and CDR2 YYEKEE (reference sequence). The CDR3 length is 15 residues. The CDR3 reads CASSLAASSGNTIYF. CDR3 bases: TGTGCCAGCAGCTTGGCAGCGAGCTCTGGAAACACCATATATTTT.

A single count supports this clone. The rearrangement joins TRBV6-5 to TRBJ1-3; D gene uncertain. The germline CDR1 and CDR2 sequences are MNHEY and SVGAGI. This CDR3 is 15 amino acids long. Trimming cost V 8 bases and J 0 bases, with 14 bases left between them. The CDR3 region has the DNA TGTGCCAGCCGAGGAGGGTCTGGCTCTGGAAACACCATATATTTT. It yields the protein CASRGGSGSGNTIYF.

V is TRBV6-5 and J is TRBJ1-2; D perhaps matches TRBD1 (5 bases). Germline CDR1 is MNHEY and CDR2 is SVGAGI. The CDR3 runs to 14 residues. V was shortened by 8 bases and J by 3 bases, with 16 bases between the two germline ends. This CDR3 is CASCPGGEYYGYTF. The CDR3, as DNA: TGTGCCAGCTGTCCGGGAGGGGAATACTATGGCTACACCTTC.

The chain is built from TRBV2 and TRBJ2-3; TRBD2 matches at 11 bases. The CDR3 is 15 residues long. Germline CDR1 and CDR2: SNHLY and FYNNEI. The V and J ends lost 2 bases and 4 bases, in that order; junction bases with no gene match: 2. The CDR3 DNA reads as TGTGCCAGCAGTGAATTAGCGGGAGGGTCAGATACGCAGTATTTT. This translates into CASSELAGGSDTQYF.

The gene calls are TRBV29-1 and TRBJ2-7; 14 nucleotides match TRBD2. Germline V gene data show CDR1 as SQVTM and CDR2 as ANQGSEA. J lost 4 bases, V lost 6 bases, and 11 bases had no gene match. The CDR3 contains 16 residues. DNA of the CDR3: TGCAGCGTCAAAAACGGGACTAGCGGGAGTTCATACGAGCAGTACTTC. Amino acids: CSVKNGTSGSSYEQYF.

This clone has just a few counts. The chain combines TRBV4-1 with TRBJ1-1, with no clear D. Germline-derived CDR1 and CDR2 are MGHRA and YSYEKL. The CDR3 is 14 residues long. Trimming shortened V by 4 bases and J by 0 bases, and 9 bases separated the two germline ends. The CDR3 DNA reads as TGCGCCAGCAGCCTCGGACTGATGAACACTGAAGCTTTCTTT. It yields the protein CASSLGLMNTEAFF.

This clone was counted a single time. This chain connects TRBV4-1 to TRBJ2-1, with 13 bases lining up with TRBD2. Germline V gives CDR1 MGHRA, CDR2 YSYEKL. The length of the CDR3 is 16 residues. V shed 1 base, J shed 6 bases, and the junction held 3 bases outside the gene matches. CDR3 in amino acids: CASSQVGLAGFNEQFF. In DNA, the CDR3 is TGCGCCAGCAGCCAAGTGGGACTAGCGGGGTTCAATGAGCAGTTCTTC.

This chain uses TRBV5-1 with TRBJ2-3, with D perhaps TRBD1 (6 bases). Germline V gene data show CDR1 as SGHRS and CDR2 as YFSETQ. The germline V and J ends were trimmed by 0 bases and 5 bases, with 16 bases remaining between them. This CDR3 has 16 residues. CDR3: CASSLENPRGGDTQYF. The DNA for the CDR3 is TGCGCCAGCAGCTTGGAAAACCCCCGAGGGGGAGATACGCAGTATTTT.

J is TRBJ1-2 and V is TRBV2; TRBD1 matches 7 bases. Per germline, CDR1 SNHLY and CDR2 FYNNEI. V gave up 9 bases and J gave up 7 bases; unmatched junction bases: 5. This CDR3 contains 11 residues. The CDR3 loop reads CASDRVGGYTF. DNA for the CDR3: TGTGCCAGTGACAGGGTCGGTGGCTACACCTTC.

The chain links TRBV7-9 to TRBJ2-3; D is possibly TRBD2 (6 bases). V lost 2 bases to trimming and J lost 5 bases, with 11 bases between them. Germline V gene sequence: CDR1 SEHNR, CDR2 FQNEAQ (reference sequence). This CDR3 spans 14 amino acids. The CDR3 bases are TGTGCCAGCAGCTTATCACTAGCTGAAGATACGCAGTATTTT. It codes for CASSLSLAEDTQYF. Based on the CDR3 plus reference TRBV7-9 and TRBJ2-3, the full variable domain is DTGVSQNPRHKITKRGQNVTFRCDPISEHNRLYWYRQTLGQGPEFLTYFQNEAQLEKSRLLSDRFSAERPKGSFSTLEIQRTEQGDSAMYLCASSLSLAEDTQYFGPGTRLTVL.

This chain uses TRBV15 with TRBJ1-2; D might be TRBD1 (5 bases). Germline CDR1 and CDR2: LNHNV and YYDKDF (reference sequence). Deletions cut 1 base from V and 8 bases from J, with 17 bases between. The CDR3 consists of 15 residues. CDR3 region: CATSRVPRMGGGYTF. CDR3 DNA sequence: TGTGCCACCAGCAGAGTACCCCGTATGGGGGGGGGCTACACCTTC.

The chain recombines TRBV19 with TRBJ2-3; TRBD2 aligns across 7 bases. V shed 6 bases, J shed 0 bases, and the junction held 9 bases outside the gene matches. The CDR3 consists of 16 residues. Germline CDR1 reads LNHDA; CDR2 reads SQIVND (reference sequence). The DNA for the CDR3 is TGTGCCAGTAGAACCCCGGGACTATTTAGCACAGATACGCAGTATTTT. This sequence encodes CASRTPGLFSTDTQYF.

This clone was recorded a few times. The chain has TRBV5-1 and TRBJ2-1; D is unresolved. Germline V CDR1 and CDR2: SGHRS, YFSETQ. The CDR3 contains 16 residues. The V end lost 7 bases, the J end lost 0 bases, and 17 bases lay between the germline ends. CDR3: CASHRSDYSSYNEQFF. CDR3 bases: TGCGCCAGCCATAGGAGCGATTATAGCTCCTACAATGAGCAGTTCTTC.

V gene TRBV28 combines with J gene TRBJ1-5; possible D gene TRBD1, 5 bases. Germline V CDR1 and CDR2: MDHEN, SYDVKM. The CDR3 has 15 residues. With 1 base removed from V and 3 bases from J, the gap between germline ends came to 10 bases. The CDR3 here is CASSLLDSFNQPQHF. The CDR3 DNA is TGTGCCAGCAGTTTATTAGACAGTTTCAATCAGCCCCAGCATTTT. The entire variable domain, with the rest obtained from reference TRBV28 and TRBJ1-5, is as follows: DVKVTQSSRYLVKRTGEKVFLECVQDMDHENMFWYRQDPGLGLRLIYFSYDVKMKEKGDIPEGYSVSREKKERFSLILESASTNQTSMYLCASSLLDSFNQPQHFGDGTRLSIL.

The genes are TRBV14 and TRBJ2-7; perhaps TRBD2 as D (5 bases). V lost 4 bases, J lost 0 bases, and 7 bases lay in between. There are 13 residues in the CDR3. CDR1 SGHDN and CDR2 FVKESK come from the germline V gene. The chain's CDR3 is CASSLAGSYEQYF. The CDR3 DNA reads as TGTGCCAGCAGCCTGGCGGGCTCCTACGAGCAGTACTTC.

This clone appeared once. The V gene is TRBV5-1, the J gene TRBJ2-7; tentatively, D is TRBD2 (6 bases). Trimming took 5 bases from V and 3 from J, leaving 15 bases between them. Germline V gene sequence: CDR1 SGHRS, CDR2 YFSETQ. CDR3 length: 14 amino acids. The CDR3 DNA sequence: TGCGCCAGCAGTCCCTCTAGCGAATTCTACGAGCAGTACTTC. It is translated as CASSPSSEFYEQYF.

The genes are TRBV25-1 and TRBJ2-1; tentative D call: TRBD2 (5 bases). The V and J ends lost 5 bases and 7 bases respectively, with 9 bases between them. CDR3 length equals 12 residues. CDR1 and CDR2 (germline): MGHDK, SYGVNS. The CDR3 sequence is CASSFGENEQFF. The CDR3, as DNA: TGTGCCAGCAGTTTCGGGGAAAATGAGCAGTTCTTC.

V and J are TRBV6-5 and TRBJ2-3; 7 nucleotides line up with TRBD1. The germline gives CDR1 MNHEY, CDR2 SVGAGI. Trimming cost V 0 bases and J 2 bases; bases outside gene matches: 2. The CDR3 consists of 15 residues. The CDR3 here is CASSYSGTATDTQYF. CDR3 DNA sequence: TGTGCCAGCAGTTACTCGGGGACAGCCACAGATACGCAGTATTTT.